The subject of this entry is one T cell receptor beta chain. Its antigen is not identified. With 6 bases removed from V and 0 bases from J, the gap between germline ends came to 12 bases. Per germline, CDR1 MNHEY and CDR2 SMNVEV (reference sequence). There are 15 residues in the CDR3. The sample comes from a study of shared clonotypes between healthy human individuals. Clones were read by immunoSEQ multiplex PCR, and TCRdb kept only the in-frame ones, dropping some. The sample contains some 2,500,000 clones, about nine tenths of which appear only once. Findings of the study overall: Memory subsets generally showed smaller estimated richness than naive subsets did.

Material for sequencing was naive CD4+ T cells from PBMCs. Subset here: CD45RA+ positively selected. J is TRBJ1-3 and V is TRBV27; the D gene is possibly TRBD1 (6 bases). This TCR was recovered from a man aged 18 to 30 in good health. Some clones in this sample may be carry-over from other donors' samples. CDR3 sequence: CASRPRGGSGNTIYF. The CDR3 DNA is TGTGCCAGCAGACCGAGGGGGGGCTCTGGAAACACCATATATTTT.